The sequence of this TCR beta chain was determined in a study of CD4+ T cells in melanoma. Findings and limits, study-wide: CD8+ T cell, macrophage and B cell function reportedly correlated with neoantigen-specific CD4+ T cells.

Germline V gene lookup returns CDR1 SGHTA and CDR2 FQGNSA. With 4 bases clipped from V and 7 bases from J, the junction kept 7 bases outside the gene matches. The length of the CDR3 is 14 residues. Using immunoSEQ multiplex PCR, the repertoire was profiled, and TCRdb retains in-frame clones only, with some absent. Found here are over 10,000 clones, over 65% of them singletons; the top ten hold over 15%. This clone was seen a handful of times. Its cognate antigen is unknown. This chain connects TRBV7-2 to TRBJ2-7, with TRBD1 matching 10 bases. The sample taken for sequencing was cells from a culture (not recorded whether cultured in vitro). This clonotype was sampled from a human donor with melanoma. CDR3 in DNA: TGTGCCAGCAGCTCCAGACAGGGGGCCAAAGAGCAGTACTTC. The encoded protein is CASSSRQGAKEQYF.